The clone carrying this T cell receptor (beta chain) was recorded many times. Antigen: not known. These data come from a study of identical twins. General study findings and limits: Out-of-frame alpha sequences common to twins exhibited a surplus of low generation probability. Where beta out-of-frame sequences were concerned, excess twin sharing was weaker.

Healthy Caucasian donors formed the entire cohort. The CDR3 length is 12 residues. Trimming left V 6 bases short and J 7 bases short, with 9 bases between. CDR1 is LGHDT and CDR2 is YNNKEL in the germline V gene (reference sequence). It was template switching that added a universal primer site, and there were unique molecular identifiers on the cDNA. TCRdb re-derived calls from the 5' RACE reads in MiXCR, one entry per CDR3 protein. This table holds around 280,000 distinct CDR3 sequences, less than 9% found once. These data also formed part of another study, on yellow fever vaccine responses in identical twins.

The rearrangement uses TRBV3-1 and TRBJ2-2; unclear D gene. The clonotype was recovered from a woman in her late teens or twenties in good health. The sequenced material came from memory (CD45RO+) T cells sorted from blood. CDR3 nucleotides: TGTGCCAGCAGTCAGAACCACGGGGAGCTGTTTTTT. Its protein is CASSQNHGELFF.